This T cell receptor beta chain is drawn from a study of blood T cell repertoires in COVID-19. Study at large: The United States, Italy and Spain supplied acute and convalescent COVID-19 samples. T cells, B-cell-depleted T cells, or PBMCs supplied cDNA or gDNA.

Methods used by the authors: Reference gene primer amplification in the assay estimated nucleated cell counts. The table came from immunoSEQ multiplex PCR; TCRdb's copy has only in-frame clones and leaves some out. V and J calls and clone size come straight from that table; D and trimming were deduced from the DNA. Of 60,000 to 70,000 clones detected, around 86% appear once; the ten largest clones hold around 2.9%. V was shortened by 4 bases and J by 0 bases, with 15 bases between the two germline ends. Germline lookup yields CDR1 MGHDK and CDR2 SYGVNS. CDR3 size: 16 residues. Sequencing was done on a sample of peripheral blood. The clonotype originates from a man of 80 years or more with acute or convalescent COVID-19. The gene calls are TRBV25-1 and TRBJ1-1; D perhaps matches TRBD1 (5 bases). CDR3 loop: CASSVTNGGVNTEAFF. Here the CDR3 DNA reads TGTGCCAGCAGTGTCACCAACGGGGGGGTGAACACTGAAGCTTTCTTT.